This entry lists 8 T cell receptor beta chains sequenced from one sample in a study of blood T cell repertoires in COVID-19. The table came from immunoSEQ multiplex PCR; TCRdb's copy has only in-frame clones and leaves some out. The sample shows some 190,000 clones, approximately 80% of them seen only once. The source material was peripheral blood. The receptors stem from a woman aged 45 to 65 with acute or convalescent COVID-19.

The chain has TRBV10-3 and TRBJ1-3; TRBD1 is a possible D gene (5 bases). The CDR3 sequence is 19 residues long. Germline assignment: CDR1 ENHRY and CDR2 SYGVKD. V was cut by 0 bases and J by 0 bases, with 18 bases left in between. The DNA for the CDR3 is TGTGCCATCAGTGAGTCAGGGGATGGTGATTTTCACTCTGGAAACACCATATATTTT. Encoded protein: CAISESGDGDFHSGNTIYF.

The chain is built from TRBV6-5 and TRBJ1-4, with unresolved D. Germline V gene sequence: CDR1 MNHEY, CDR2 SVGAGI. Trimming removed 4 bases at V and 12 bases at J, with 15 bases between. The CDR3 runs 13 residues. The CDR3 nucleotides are TGTGCCAGCAGTTTCGGGCCCCAGAGGGAACTGTTTTTT. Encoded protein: CASSFGPQRELFF.

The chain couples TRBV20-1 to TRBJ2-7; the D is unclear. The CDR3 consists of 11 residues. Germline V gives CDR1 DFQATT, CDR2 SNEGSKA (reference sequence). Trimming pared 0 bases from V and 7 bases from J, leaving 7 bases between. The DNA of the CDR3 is TGCAGTGCTAGAGATCTAAAGGAGCAGTACTTC. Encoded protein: CSARDLKEQYF.

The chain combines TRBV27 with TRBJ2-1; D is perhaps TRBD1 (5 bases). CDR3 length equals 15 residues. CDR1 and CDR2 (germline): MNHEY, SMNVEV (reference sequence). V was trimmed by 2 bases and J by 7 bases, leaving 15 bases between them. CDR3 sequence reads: CASSLGAGMRNEQFF. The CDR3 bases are TGTGCCAGCAGTTTAGGGGCAGGTATGCGGAATGAGCAGTTCTTC.

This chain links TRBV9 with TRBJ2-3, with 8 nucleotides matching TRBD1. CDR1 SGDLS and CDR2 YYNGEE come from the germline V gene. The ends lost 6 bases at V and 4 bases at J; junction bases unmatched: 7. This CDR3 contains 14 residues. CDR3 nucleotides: TGTGCCAGCAACCAGGACAGGGAGGCAGATACGCAGTATTTT. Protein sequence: CASNQDREADTQYF.

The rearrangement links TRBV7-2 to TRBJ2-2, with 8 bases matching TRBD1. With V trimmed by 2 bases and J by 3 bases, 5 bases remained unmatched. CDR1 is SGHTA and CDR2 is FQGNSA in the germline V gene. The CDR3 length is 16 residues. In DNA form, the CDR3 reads TGTGCCAGCAGCTTATGGGCAGGGGGCGACACCGGGGAGCTGTTTTTT. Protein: CASSLWAGGDTGELFF.

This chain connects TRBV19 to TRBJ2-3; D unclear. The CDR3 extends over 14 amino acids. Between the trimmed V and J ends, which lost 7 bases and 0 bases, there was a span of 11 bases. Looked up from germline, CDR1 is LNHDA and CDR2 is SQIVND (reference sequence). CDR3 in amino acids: CASTRATSTDTQYF. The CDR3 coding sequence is TGTGCCAGTACACGCGCTACTAGCACAGATACGCAGTATTTT.

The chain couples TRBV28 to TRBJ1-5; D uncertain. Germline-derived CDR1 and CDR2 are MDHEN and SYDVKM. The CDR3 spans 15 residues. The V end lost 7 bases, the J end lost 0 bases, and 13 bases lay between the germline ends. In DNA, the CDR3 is TGTGCCAGCACCCTAGGAGGACTTAGCAATCAGCCCCAGCATTTT. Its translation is CASTLGGLSNQPQHF. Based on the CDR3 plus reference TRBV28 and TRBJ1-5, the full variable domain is DVKVTQSSRYLVKRTGEKVFLECVQDMDHENMFWYRQDPGLGLRLIYFSYDVKMKEKGDIPEGYSVSREKKERFSLILESASTNQTSMYLCASTLGGLSNQPQHFGDGTRLSIL.